This T cell receptor beta chain came from a study of T cells expressing NK-cell markers. Study information: Obtained from sorted CD3+CD56+NKG2C+, CD3+CD56+NKG2C- and CD3+CD56-NKG2C+ T cells were the TCR beta repertoires. General study points: It is unclear if expanded NKG2C-expressing clones target HCMV antigens.

Libraries used 5'RACE template switching adding universal primer site and UMIs. Reprocessing the 5' RACE reads, TCRdb reports a single entry for every CDR3 protein and omits DNA. The sample shows 350,000 to 450,000 distinct CDR3 sequences, and about 5.2% sits with its ten largest clones. Note on this clonotype: Its specificity is not known.

Germline loops: CDR1 MDHEN, CDR2 SYDVKM. There are 16 residues in the CDR3. The sequenced sample consisted of blood T cells: a sorted CD56 or NKG2C T cell subset, CD4+ or CD8+ T cells, or bulk PBMC T cells (not recorded which). This chain joins TRBV28 and TRBJ2-5; TCRdb gives TRBD1 as the D gene, but with no DNA this cannot be confirmed. This sequence was found in a man aged 18-75 years in good health. The CDR3: CASRGGGGFTRETQYF.